This TCR beta chain was sequenced in a study of shared clonotypes between healthy human individuals. Positive CCR7 selection of CD45RO-negative cells yielded the naive CD8 cells, and terminally differentiated effector memory CD45RA+ cells were excluded. With 5 bases removed from V and 5 bases from J, the gap between germline ends came to 22 bases. The CDR3 is 16 residues long. CDR1 and CDR2 from the germline V gene are SGHRS and YFSETQ. Worth noting for this clone: Its antigen is still unknown.

Overall study findings and caveats: Shared clonotypes across all four donors exceeded non-shared ones in generation probability. In this cohort, only blood was sampled, and tissue repertoires likely differ.

Every subset had its genomic DNA shared out evenly among several immunoSEQ plates. Using immunoSEQ multiplex PCR, the repertoire was profiled, and TCRdb retains in-frame clones only, with some absent. The repertoire includes about 2.2 million clones, just over 90% of them detected once, and roughly 1.7% sits in the top ten. The chain has TRBV5-1 and TRBJ1-2; no firm D call. This clonotype was sampled from a man between 18 and 29 years old in good health. Some clones in this sample may be carry-over from other donors' samples. Specimen: naive CD8+ T cells from PBMCs. CDR3 sequence (DNA): TGCGCCAGCAGTGTCGTGGAGGATCCAGCGCGGTATGGCTACACCTTC. Translation: CASSVVEDPARYGYTF.